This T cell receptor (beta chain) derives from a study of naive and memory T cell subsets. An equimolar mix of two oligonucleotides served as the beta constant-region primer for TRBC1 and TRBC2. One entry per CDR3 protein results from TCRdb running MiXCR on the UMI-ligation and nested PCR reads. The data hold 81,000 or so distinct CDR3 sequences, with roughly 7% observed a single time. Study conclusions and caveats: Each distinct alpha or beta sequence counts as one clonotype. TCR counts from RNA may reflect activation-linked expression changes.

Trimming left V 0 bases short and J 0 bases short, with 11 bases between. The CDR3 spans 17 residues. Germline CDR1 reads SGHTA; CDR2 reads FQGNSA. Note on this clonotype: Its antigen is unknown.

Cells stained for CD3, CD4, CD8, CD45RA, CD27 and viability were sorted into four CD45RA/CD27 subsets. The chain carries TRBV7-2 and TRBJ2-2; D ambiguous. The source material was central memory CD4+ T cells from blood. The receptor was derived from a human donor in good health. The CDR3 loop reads CASSLAGTTSNTGELFF. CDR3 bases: TGTGCCAGCAGCTTAGCAGGCACTACCTCGAACACCGGGGAGCTGTTTTTT.